This T cell receptor (beta chain) was retrieved from a study of tumor-infiltrating lymphocytes in primary liver carcinoma. For the study at large: Patients of both sexes were 30 to 69 years old.

About this clonotype itself: Its antigen remains unidentified.

Co-extracted RNA and DNA came from approximately 20-30 mg of unsorted bulk tissue. Tumor samples uniformly had over 85% viable tumor cells. Study observations and caveats: Tumor-adjacent and tumor-blood pairs overlapped less than tumor region pairs did.

The CDR3 is made up of 17 amino acids. CDR1 MGHRA and CDR2 YSYEKL come from the germline V gene. V lost 4 bases, J lost 1 base, and 10 bases stayed unmatched. From 450 to 600 ng total RNA, TCR beta cDNA was generated with a primer in the constant region. It was through three nested multiplex PCR rounds of slightly modified ARM-PCR that TCR beta libraries arose. TRBV1-TRBV30 forward primers paired with a C-beta reverse primer drove the first two PCR rounds, roughly 9 cycles each. One entry per CDR3 protein results from TCRdb running MiXCR on the multiplex PCR reads. The sample carries roughly 190,000 distinct CDR3 sequences, 70% to 90% recorded once.

This sequence originates from a middle-aged man with primary liver carcinoma and hepatitis B virus infection. Material: tumor tissue from primary liver carcinoma. This chain uses TRBV4-1 with TRBJ2-1; 7 nucleotides agree with TRBD2. The CDR3 loop reads CASSLRAGVTSYNEQFF. The CDR3 nucleotides are TGCGCCAGCAGCCTGAGGGCGGGAGTGACTTCCTACAATGAGCAGTTCTTC.